This T cell receptor beta chain emerged from a study of blood T cell dynamics during melanoma immunotherapy (TCRdb year 2020). Turning to the overall study: All patients had metastatic melanoma and were given first-line pembrolizumab or nivolumab plus ipilimumab as standard of care in the United Kingdom. Peripheral T cell receptor repertoires of metastatic melanoma patients were profiled before and after one cycle of checkpoint inhibitor therapy to find early correlates of response. The training cohort consisted of consecutive patients, while an additional independent group of patients from the same centre was pooled to form an external validation set. The paper as a whole reports these results and caveats: Patients who later achieved disease control showed a bifurcated PBMC repertoire reorganization at W3, with increased clonality or increased diversity, unlike progressors. The study could not determine whether the T cell clones driving repertoire changes were melanoma-specific or reflected general immune activation. The relatively small sample size was acknowledged as something that could potentially limit how far the results can be generalized.

Taken from cysteine to phenylalanine, the CDR3 has 14 residues. Only the CDR3 DNA is retained, 42 bases long and in frame from the first base. V is cut by 7 bases and J by 2 bases, and the space between the germline ends is 15 bases. The germline V gene sets CDR1 to MDHEN and CDR2 to SYDVKM. Comment on this clone: Its binding antigen is unknown. The input lacks base qualities; no much larger clone sits a single base away.

The time point label corresponds to: pre-treatment baseline. Blood samples were collected before treatment (T0) and at week 3 (W3), after the first cycle of checkpoint blockade. Except for a couple of patients with rapid clinical progression, response was assessed 12 weeks after the first infusion by RECIST 1.1; disease control meant complete response, partial response or stable disease. Patients with prior systemic cancer treatment, concomitant immunosuppressant therapy or synchronous other active malignancies were excluded. Both bulk PBMC and plasma cell-free DNA were sequenced for TCR beta so that circulating cells and T cell turnover could be tracked. Lymphoprep and SepMate tubes were used to isolate PBMC from blood, and red cell lysis was then performed. DNA from PBMC and sorted T cell subsets was extracted with QIAamp DNA Blood Mini kits. Every bulk PBMC sample had a fixed 350 ng of DNA loaded. The immunoSEQ TCRb Assay kit was used according to manufacturer instructions to amplify TCR beta CDR3 sequences from genomic DNA. The KAPA Library Quantification Kit for Illumina platforms was used to quantify the pooled libraries by qPCR. Sequencing of the pooled libraries was done on an Illumina NextSeq 500, with clustering at about 0.6-1.1 pM. From the authors' description of their analysis: Analysis of the TCR data relied on immunoSEQ ANALYZER and the R LymphoSeq package. A rearrangement efficiency score was calculated as productive divided by the sum of productive and non-productive CDR3 sequences. Clonality was measured with the Gini coefficient and diversity with the Renyi index at alpha=1, and both measures were compared pairwise between timepoints within each patient. In LymphoSeq, clonal relatedness was computed using an edit distance of 3, and repertoire similarity was computed using the Bhattacharyya coefficient. To classify response, a linear discriminant analysis based on week-3 changes in clonality and diversity was built with the R MASS and caret packages. Imported from immuneACCESS, the table was reduced by TCRdb to in-frame sequences with V and J called. These copies leave out some clones; in studies compared against another copy, an unresolved V gene accounts for under half, and the cause of the remainder is not known. That table gives V, J and clone size, and the DNA gave D and trimming. This sample lists about 10,000 clones; 75% to 90% were detected once. Jointly, the top ten make up roughly 7% of the sample.

This TCR came from a human donor with melanoma. The sequence joins TRBV28 to TRBJ2-7; the D gene is possibly TRBD1 or TRBD2, with 5 bases matching each. The sample in question was blood, obtained from a patient treated with checkpoint blockade. CDR3 loop: CASTWPGPTYEQYF. The DNA sequence is as follows: TGTGCCAGCACCTGGCCGGGACCAACCTACGAGCAGTACTTC. Supplemented by the reference TRBV28 and TRBJ2-7 proteins around the CDR3, the complete variable domain is DVKVTQSSRYLVKRTGEKVFLECVQDMDHENMFWYRQDPGLGLRLIYFSYDVKMKEKGDIPEGYSVSREKKERFSLILESASTNQTSMYLCASTWPGPTYEQYFGPGTRLTVT.